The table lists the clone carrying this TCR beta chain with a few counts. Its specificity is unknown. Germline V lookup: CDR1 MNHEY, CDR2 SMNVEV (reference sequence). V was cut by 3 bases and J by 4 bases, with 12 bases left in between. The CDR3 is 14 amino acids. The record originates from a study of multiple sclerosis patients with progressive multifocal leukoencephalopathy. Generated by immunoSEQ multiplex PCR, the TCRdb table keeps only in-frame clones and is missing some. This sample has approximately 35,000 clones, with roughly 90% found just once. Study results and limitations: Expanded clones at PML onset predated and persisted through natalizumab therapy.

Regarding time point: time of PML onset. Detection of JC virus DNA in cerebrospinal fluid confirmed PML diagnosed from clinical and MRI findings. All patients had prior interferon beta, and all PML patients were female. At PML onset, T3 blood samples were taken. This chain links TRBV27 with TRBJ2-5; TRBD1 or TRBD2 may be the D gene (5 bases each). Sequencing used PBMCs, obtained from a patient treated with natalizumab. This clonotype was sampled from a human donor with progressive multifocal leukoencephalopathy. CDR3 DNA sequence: TGTGCCAGCAGTTTGTTCGGGGCCCCAGAGACCCAGTACTTC. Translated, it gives CASSLFGAPETQYF.